A selection of T cell receptor beta chains follows, all from one sample in a study of blood T cell repertoires in COVID-19. The table came from immunoSEQ multiplex PCR; TCRdb's copy has only in-frame clones and leaves some out. The table records almost 250,000 clones, around nine tenths of them present only once. Source material: peripheral blood. The receptors come from an older woman who had recovered from COVID-19. CDR3s include the opening cysteine and the closing phenylalanine or tryptophan. The order of the fields is CDR3 DNA, CDR3 protein, J gene, V gene, D gene, clone size. The D gene is left open where the match is weak. Some rows mark clone size as missing; the rest say once, few, many or name a class of expanded clone.

DNA: TGTGCCAGCATGGGACAGGGCCGGGAAAAACTGTTTTTT
CDR3: CASMGQGREKLFF
J: TRBJ1-4
V: TRBV6-5
D: TRBD1
size: NA

DNA: TGCGCCAGCAGCTTGGTCGGGACAGACAGAAACACCATATATTTT
CDR3: CASSLVGTDRNTIYF
J: TRBJ1-3
V: TRBV5-1
D: TRBD1
size: NA

DNA: TGTGCCAGCAGCCCACTCGGGACTAGCGGGGGAGAGCAGTTCTTC
CDR3: CASSPLGTSGGEQFF
J: TRBJ2-1
V: TRBV5-5
D: TRBD2
size: NA

DNA: TGTGCCAGCCAAAGGGGGCAGAACACTGAAGCTTTCTTT
CDR3: CASQRGQNTEAFF
J: TRBJ1-1
V: TRBV7-9
D: TRBD1
size: NA

DNA: TGTGCCACCGGACGTGGCAGGGGACCCTACGAGCAGTACTTC
CDR3: CATGRGRGPYEQYF
J: TRBJ2-7
V: TRBV19
D: NA
size: few

DNA: TGTGCCAGTAGTCCTAGCGGAACCTACGAGCAGTACTTC
CDR3: CASSPSGTYEQYF
J: TRBJ2-7
V: TRBV19
D: TRBD2
size: once

DNA: TGTGCCAGCAGCCCCCAACTGGGGACAGGGCCCACCGGGGAGCTGTTTTTT
CDR3: CASSPQLGTGPTGELFF
J: TRBJ2-2
V: TRBV9
D: TRBD1
size: NA

DNA: TGTGCCAGCAGTCGGAGCGGGCAAGAGACCCAGTACTTC
CDR3: CASSRSGQETQYF
J: TRBJ2-5
V: TRBV7-3
D: NA
size: NA

DNA: TGTGCCAGCAGCTTAGTAGGGGCAGGGGGCCGAAATTCACCCCTCCACTTT
CDR3: CASSLVGAGGRNSPLHF
J: TRBJ1-6
V: TRBV7-2
D: TRBD1
size: NA

DNA: TGTGCCAGCTCACCCCGGGACACCAGCACAGATACGCAGTATTTT
CDR3: CASSPRDTSTDTQYF
J: TRBJ2-3
V: TRBV18
D: NA
size: NA